The 8 T cell receptor beta chains below were found in one sample sequenced in a study of blood T cell repertoires in COVID-19. Assay used: immunoSEQ multiplex PCR; TCRdb lists only in-frame clones, some missing. The sample has 63,000 or so clones; about 81% are singletons. The sequencing sample was made of peripheral blood. These receptors all come from a human donor in a cohort sampled during active COVID-19.

This clone was seen just once. V usage is TRBV5-6 and J usage is TRBJ2-3; D possibly corresponds to TRBD1 (6 bases). Germline V lookup: CDR1 SGHDT, CDR2 YYEEEE. V lost 0 bases and J lost 2, with 10 bases in between. The length of the CDR3 is 15 residues. CDR3 in amino acids: CASSLGGQTTDTQYF. CDR3 bases: TGTGCCAGCAGCTTGGGGGGGCAGACCACAGATACGCAGTATTTT.

This rearrangement joins TRBV5-1 to TRBJ2-5; D is ambiguous. V was shortened by 6 bases and J by 5 bases, with 14 bases between the two germline ends. CDR1 and CDR2 (germline): SGHRS, YFSETQ. The CDR3 runs to 13 residues. This CDR3 reads CASTSPLEETQYF. CDR3 nucleotides: TGCGCCAGCACAAGTCCGCTCGAGGAGACCCAGTACTTC.

V gene TRBV4-3 combines with J gene TRBJ2-7, with a tentative D call TRBD1 (6 bases). CDR3 length equals 16 residues. Trimming left V 1 base short and J 4 bases short, with 17 bases between. The V gene's germline CDR1 is LGHNA and CDR2 YSLEER. CDR3 in DNA: TGCGCCAGCAGCCAAGGGGTATCTTCCAGGGGATACGAGCAGTACTTC. Its protein product is CASSQGVSSRGYEQYF.

The chain couples TRBV9 to TRBJ2-7, with 7 bases matching TRBD1. The CDR3 covers 16 residues. Germline CDR1 is SGDLS and CDR2 is YYNGEE. The V segment lost 1 base and the J segment 0 bases; nucleotides outside the gene matches: 7. The CDR3 region has the DNA TGTGCCAGCAGCGTAAGTAGGGACAGACCCTCCTACGAGCAGTACTTC. Encoded protein: CASSVSRDRPSYEQYF.

This clone was seen at least ten times. This chain links TRBV6-4 with TRBJ1-2; 8 nucleotides align to TRBD1. Trimming at V came to 6 bases and at J to 4 bases, leaving 7 bases not matched to a gene. There are 14 residues in the CDR3. Looked up from germline, CDR1 is MRHNA and CDR2 is SNTAGT. In DNA, the CDR3 is TGTGCCAGCAGGGACCTAGGGACAGGCTATGGCTACACCTTC. It codes for CASRDLGTGYGYTF.

The CDR3 here is CASSSRLAGTYEQYF. The CDR3 nucleotides are TGTGCCAGCAGTTCCCGACTAGCGGGGACCTACGAGCAGTACTTC. The chain links TRBV2 to TRBJ2-7; 11 positions match TRBD2. The CDR3 covers 15 residues. The trim removed 5 bases at V and 2 bases at J, leaving 5 bases unmatched. Germline-derived CDR1 and CDR2 are SNHLY and FYNNEI.

The chain carries TRBV4-3 and TRBJ1-1, with D possibly being TRBD1 (6 bases). CDR3 length: 15 amino acids. Between the trimmed V and J ends, which lost 2 bases and 3 bases, there was a span of 13 bases. Germline CDR1 is LGHNA and CDR2 is YSLEER. This CDR3 reads CASSQSGRGYTEAFF. CDR3 nucleotides: TGCGCCAGCAGCCAATCGGGCAGGGGATACACTGAAGCTTTCTTT.

The chain recombines TRBV6-6 with TRBJ1-2, with 7 positions matching TRBD1. J was trimmed by 0 bases and V by 5 bases; bases with no gene match: 12. Germline values: CDR1 MNHNY, CDR2 SVGAGI (reference sequence). This CDR3 region has 17 residues. CDR3 nucleotide sequence: TGTGCCAGCAGTCGTATTCACCGGGACAGCCCTAACTATGGCTACACCTTC. Translated: CASSRIHRDSPNYGYTF.